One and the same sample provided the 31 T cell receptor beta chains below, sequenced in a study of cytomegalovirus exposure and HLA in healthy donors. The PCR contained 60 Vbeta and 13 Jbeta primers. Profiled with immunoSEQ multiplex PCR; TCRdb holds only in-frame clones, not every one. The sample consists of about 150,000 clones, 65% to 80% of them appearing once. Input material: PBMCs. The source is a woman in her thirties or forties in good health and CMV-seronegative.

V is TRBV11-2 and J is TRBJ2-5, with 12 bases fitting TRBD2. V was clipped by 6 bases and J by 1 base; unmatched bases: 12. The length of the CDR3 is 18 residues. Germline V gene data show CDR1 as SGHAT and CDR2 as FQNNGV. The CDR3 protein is CASRPGLAGDEFQETQYF. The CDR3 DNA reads TGTGCCAGCAGGCCGGGACTAGCGGGTGACGAATTCCAAGAGACCCAGTACTTC.

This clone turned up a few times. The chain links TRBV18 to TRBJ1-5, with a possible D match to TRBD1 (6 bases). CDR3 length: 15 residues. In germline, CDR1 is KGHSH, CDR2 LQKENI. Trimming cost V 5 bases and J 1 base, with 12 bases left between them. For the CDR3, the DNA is TGTGCCAGCTCAGATAGGGGGTTAAGCAATCAGCCCCAGCATTTT. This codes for CASSDRGLSNQPQHF.

CDR3 sequence reads: CASTWTTPEGYTF. The CDR3 region has the DNA TGTGCCAGCACCTGGACAACCCCGGAGGGCTACACCTTC. The gene calls are TRBV2 and TRBJ1-2, with D tentatively TRBD1 (5 bases). V lost 7 bases, J lost 8 bases, and 17 bases lay in between. The CDR3 contains 13 residues. From germline, CDR1 is SNHLY and CDR2 FYNNEI. The variable domain in full, completed from reference TRBV2 and TRBJ1-2, reads EPEVTQTPSHQVTQMGQEVILRCVPISNHLYFYWYRQILGQKVEFLVSFYNNEISEKSEIFDDQFSVERPDGSNFTLKIRSTKLEDSAMYFCASTWTTPEGYTFGSGTRLTVV.

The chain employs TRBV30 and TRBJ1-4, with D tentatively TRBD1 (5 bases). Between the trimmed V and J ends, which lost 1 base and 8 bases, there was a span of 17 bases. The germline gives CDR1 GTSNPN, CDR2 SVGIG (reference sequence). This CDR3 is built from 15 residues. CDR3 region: CAWSEGPTGLEKLFF. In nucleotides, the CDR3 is TGTGCCTGGAGTGAGGGACCTACAGGACTAGAAAAACTGTTTTTT.

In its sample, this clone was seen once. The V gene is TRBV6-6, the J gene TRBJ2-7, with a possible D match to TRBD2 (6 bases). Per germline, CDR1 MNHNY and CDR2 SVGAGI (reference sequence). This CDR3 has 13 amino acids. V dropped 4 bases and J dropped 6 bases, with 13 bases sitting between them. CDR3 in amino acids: CASSSPGAGEQYF. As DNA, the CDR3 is TGTGCCAGCAGTTCCCCGGGAGCCGGCGAGCAGTACTTC.

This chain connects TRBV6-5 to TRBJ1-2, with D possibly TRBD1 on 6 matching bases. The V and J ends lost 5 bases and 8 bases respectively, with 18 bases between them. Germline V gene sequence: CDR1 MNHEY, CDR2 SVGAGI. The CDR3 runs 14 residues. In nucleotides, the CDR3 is TGTGCCAGCAGTCTCACTAGGGGGGGTGGAGGCTACACCTTC. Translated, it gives CASSLTRGGGGYTF.

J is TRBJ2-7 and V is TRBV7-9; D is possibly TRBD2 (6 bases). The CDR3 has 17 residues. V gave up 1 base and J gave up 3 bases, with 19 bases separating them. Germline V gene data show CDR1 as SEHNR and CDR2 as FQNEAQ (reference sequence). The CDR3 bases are TGTGCCAGCAGCTTAGGGGGGTTGCGGGATCACCACTACGAGCAGTACTTC. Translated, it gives CASSLGGLRDHHYEQYF.

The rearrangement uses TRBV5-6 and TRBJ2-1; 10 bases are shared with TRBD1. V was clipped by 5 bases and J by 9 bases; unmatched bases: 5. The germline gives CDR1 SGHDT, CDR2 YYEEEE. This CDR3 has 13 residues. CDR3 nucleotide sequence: TGTGCCAGCAGGGCCGGGACAGGGGTTGAGCAGTTCTTC. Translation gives CASRAGTGVEQFF.

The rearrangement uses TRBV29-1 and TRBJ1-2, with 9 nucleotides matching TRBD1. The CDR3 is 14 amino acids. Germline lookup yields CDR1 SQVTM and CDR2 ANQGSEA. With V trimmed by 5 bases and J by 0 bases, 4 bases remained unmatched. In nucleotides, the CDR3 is TGCAGCGTTTCCCGACAGGGGGCTAACTATGGCTACACCTTC. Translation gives CSVSRQGANYGYTF.

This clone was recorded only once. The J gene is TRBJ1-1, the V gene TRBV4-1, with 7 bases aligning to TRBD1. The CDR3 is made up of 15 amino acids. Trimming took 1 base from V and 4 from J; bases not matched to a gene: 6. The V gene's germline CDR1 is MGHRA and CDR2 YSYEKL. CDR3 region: CASSQGLTGATEAFF. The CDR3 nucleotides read TGCGCCAGCAGCCAAGGGCTAACAGGGGCCACTGAAGCTTTCTTT.

CDR3 sequence reads: CASSPISGRGPTDTQYF. Written as DNA, the CDR3 is TGTGCCAGCAGCCCTATTAGCGGGAGGGGCCCGACAGATACGCAGTATTTT. V and J are TRBV4-2 and TRBJ2-3, with 11 bases that match TRBD2. J was trimmed by 3 bases and V by 4 bases; bases with no gene match: 9. Germline loops: CDR1 LGHNA, CDR2 YNFKEQ. The length of the CDR3 is 17 residues.

The DNA of the CDR3 is TGTGCCAGCAGTTTGCGACGGGACAGAATGCGGGGTAATGAAAAACTGTTTTTT. Protein product: CASSLRRDRMRGNEKLFF. The chain couples TRBV28 to TRBJ1-4; 7 positions agree with TRBD1. The CDR3 has 18 residues. Trimming cost V 3 bases and J 4 bases; bases outside gene matches: 14. Germline values: CDR1 MDHEN, CDR2 SYDVKM.

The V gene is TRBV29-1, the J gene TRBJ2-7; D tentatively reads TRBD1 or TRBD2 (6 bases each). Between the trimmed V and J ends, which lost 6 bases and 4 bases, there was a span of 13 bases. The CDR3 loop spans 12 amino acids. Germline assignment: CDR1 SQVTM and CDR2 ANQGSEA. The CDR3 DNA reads TGCAGCGTCGAACAGGGAGGTTACGAGCAGTACTTC. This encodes CSVEQGGYEQYF.

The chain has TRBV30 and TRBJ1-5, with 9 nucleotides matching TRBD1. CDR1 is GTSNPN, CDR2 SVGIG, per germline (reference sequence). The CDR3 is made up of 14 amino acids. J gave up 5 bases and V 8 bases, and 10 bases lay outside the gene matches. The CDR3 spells CAACEGTGYQPQHF. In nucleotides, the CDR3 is TGTGCCGCCTGTGAGGGGACAGGGTATCAGCCCCAGCATTTT.

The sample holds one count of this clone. The CDR3 DNA sequence: TGTGCCACCAGCAGAGAGGGGGCGGCCGACCTTAGCAATCAGCCCCAGCATTTT. Translating it yields CATSREGAADLSNQPQHF. The V and J genes are TRBV15 and TRBJ1-5; TRBD1 is a possible D gene (6 bases). Germline CDR1 is LNHNV and CDR2 is YYDKDF (reference sequence). The CDR3 is 18 amino acids. V dropped 0 bases and J dropped 0 bases, with 15 bases sitting between them. Looking up the rest from reference TRBV15 and TRBJ1-5 gives the full variable domain: DAMVIQNPRYQVTQFGKPVTLSCSQTLNHNVMYWYQQKSSQAPKLLFHYYDKDFNNEADTPDNFQSRRPNTSFCFLDIRSPGLGDTAMYLCATSREGAADLSNQPQHFGDGTRLSIL.

The CDR3 here is CASSLKSAGNYGYTF. The CDR3 DNA follows: TGTGCCAGCAGCTTGAAATCGGCAGGGAACTATGGCTACACCTTC. The V call is TRBV5-6, the J call TRBJ1-2; D is possibly TRBD1 (5 bases). The ends were cut back, 1 base at V and 2 bases at J, with 12 bases in the middle. CDR3 length equals 15 residues. CDR1 and CDR2 (germline): SGHDT, YYEEEE.

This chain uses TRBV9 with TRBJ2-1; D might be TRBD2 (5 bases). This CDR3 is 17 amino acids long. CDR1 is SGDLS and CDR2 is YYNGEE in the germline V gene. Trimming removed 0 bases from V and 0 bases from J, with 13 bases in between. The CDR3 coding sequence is TGTGCCAGCAGCGTAGTCCGGAGGCCCTTCTCCTACAATGAGCAGTTCTTC. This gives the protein CASSVVRRPFSYNEQFF.

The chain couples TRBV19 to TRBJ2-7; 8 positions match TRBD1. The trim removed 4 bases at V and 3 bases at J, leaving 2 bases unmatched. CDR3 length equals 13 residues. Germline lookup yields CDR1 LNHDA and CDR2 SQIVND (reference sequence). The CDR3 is CASSTTGGYEQYF. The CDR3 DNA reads TGTGCCAGTAGTACCACAGGGGGCTACGAGCAGTACTTC.

The CDR3 loop is CASRSGSGETDTQYF. CDR3 nucleotide sequence: TGTGCCAGCAGAAGCGGGAGTGGGGAGACAGATACGCAGTATTTT. The chain employs TRBV6-1 and TRBJ2-3; the match to TRBD2 covers 8 bases. The junction had 8 bases not matched to a gene; V was cut back by 6 bases and J by 3 bases. The CDR3 runs 15 residues. Germline CDR1 MNHNS, CDR2 SASEGT.

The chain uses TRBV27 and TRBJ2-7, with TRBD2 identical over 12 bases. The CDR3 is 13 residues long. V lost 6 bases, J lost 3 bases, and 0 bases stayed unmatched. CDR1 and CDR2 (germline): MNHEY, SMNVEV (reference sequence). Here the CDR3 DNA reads TGTGCCAGCAGACTAGCGGGGGGCTACGAGCAGTACTTC. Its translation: CASRLAGGYEQYF.

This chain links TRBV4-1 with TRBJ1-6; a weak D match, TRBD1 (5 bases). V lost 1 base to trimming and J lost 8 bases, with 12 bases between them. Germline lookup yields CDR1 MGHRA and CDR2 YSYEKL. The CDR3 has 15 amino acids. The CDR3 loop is CASSQVAREDSPLHF. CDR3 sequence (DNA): TGCGCCAGCAGCCAAGTGGCCAGGGAGGATTCACCCCTCCACTTT.

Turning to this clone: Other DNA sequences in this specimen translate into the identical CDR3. The CDR3 loop reads CASSLDGSSYEQYF. The CDR3 bases are TGCGCCAGCAGCTTGGATGGCAGCTCCTACGAGCAGTACTTC. The chain links TRBV5-1 to TRBJ2-7, with unresolved D. Germline CDR1 SGHRS, CDR2 YFSETQ. The CDR3 sequence is 14 residues long. The V end lost 0 bases, the J end lost 0 bases, and 7 bases lay between the germline ends.

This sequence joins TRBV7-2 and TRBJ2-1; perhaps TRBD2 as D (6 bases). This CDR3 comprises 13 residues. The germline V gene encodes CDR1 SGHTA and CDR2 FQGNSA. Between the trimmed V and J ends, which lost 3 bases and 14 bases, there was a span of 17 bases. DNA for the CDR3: TGTGCCAGCAGCTTTTCCCGGGACTCTGGCGAGTTCTTC. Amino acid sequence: CASSFSRDSGEFF.

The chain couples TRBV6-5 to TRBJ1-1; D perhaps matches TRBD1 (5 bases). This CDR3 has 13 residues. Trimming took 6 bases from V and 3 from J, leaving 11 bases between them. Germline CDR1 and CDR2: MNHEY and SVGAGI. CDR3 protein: CASSGTFYTEAFF. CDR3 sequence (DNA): TGTGCCAGCAGCGGGACTTTTTACACTGAAGCTTTCTTT.

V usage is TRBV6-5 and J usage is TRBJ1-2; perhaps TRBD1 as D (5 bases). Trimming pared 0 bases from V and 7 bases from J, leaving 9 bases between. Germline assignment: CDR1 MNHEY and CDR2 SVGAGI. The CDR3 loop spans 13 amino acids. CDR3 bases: TGTGCCAGCAGTTACTCGACCGGGGGTGGCTACACCTTC. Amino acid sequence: CASSYSTGGGYTF.

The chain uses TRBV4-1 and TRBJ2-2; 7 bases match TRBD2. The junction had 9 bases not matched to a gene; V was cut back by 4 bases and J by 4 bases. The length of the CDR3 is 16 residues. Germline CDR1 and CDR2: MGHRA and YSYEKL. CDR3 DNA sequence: TGCGCCAGCAGCCCTTCAGCGGGGCCAGGCACCGGGGAGCTGTTTTTT. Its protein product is CASSPSAGPGTGELFF.

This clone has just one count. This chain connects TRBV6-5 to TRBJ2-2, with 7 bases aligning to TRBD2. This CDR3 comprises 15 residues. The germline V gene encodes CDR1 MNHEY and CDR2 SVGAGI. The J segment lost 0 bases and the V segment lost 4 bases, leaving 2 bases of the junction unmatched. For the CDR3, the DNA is TGTGCCAGCAGTTTAGCGGGCGCGAACACCGGGGAGCTGTTTTTT. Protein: CASSLAGANTGELFF.

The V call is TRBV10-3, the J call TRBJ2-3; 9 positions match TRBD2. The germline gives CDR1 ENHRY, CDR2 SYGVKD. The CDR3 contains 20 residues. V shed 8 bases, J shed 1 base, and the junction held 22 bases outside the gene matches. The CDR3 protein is CAIGLLSGLASEHGTDTQYF. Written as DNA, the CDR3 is TGTGCCATCGGTCTTTTATCGGGACTAGCTTCGGAGCATGGCACAGATACGCAGTATTTT.

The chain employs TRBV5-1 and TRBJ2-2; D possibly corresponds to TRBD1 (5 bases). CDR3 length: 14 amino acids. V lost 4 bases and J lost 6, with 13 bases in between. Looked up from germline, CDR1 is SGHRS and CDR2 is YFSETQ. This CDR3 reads CASSLEQVAGELFF. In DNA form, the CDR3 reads TGCGCCAGCAGCCTAGAACAGGTCGCCGGGGAGCTGTTTTTT.

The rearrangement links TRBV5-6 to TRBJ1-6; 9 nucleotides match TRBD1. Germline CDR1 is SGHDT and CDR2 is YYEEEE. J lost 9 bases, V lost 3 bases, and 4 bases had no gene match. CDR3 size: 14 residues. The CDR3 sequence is CASSSTGGFSPLHF. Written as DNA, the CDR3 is TGTGCCAGCAGCTCGACAGGGGGATTTTCACCCCTCCACTTT.

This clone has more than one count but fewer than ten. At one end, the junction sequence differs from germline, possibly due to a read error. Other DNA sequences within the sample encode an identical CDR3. This CDR3 reads CAISSGQAKADTQYF. The CDR3 bases are TGTGCCATCAGTTCGGGACAGGCGAAGGCAGATACACAGTATTTT. The chain couples TRBV10-3 to TRBJ2-3, with 8 bases that match TRBD1. Germline loops: CDR1 ENHRY, CDR2 SYGVKD. There are 15 residues in the CDR3.